These T cell receptor beta chains were read from a single sample in a study of shared clonotypes between healthy human individuals. Clones were sequenced by immunoSEQ multiplex PCR, and TCRdb holds only the in-frame ones, with some missing. The sample includes over 950,000 clones, 70% to 80% of them seen just once. The sequenced sample was memory CD4+ T cells from PBMCs. The receptor source for this set is a man aged 18 to 35 in good health. Some clones in this sample may be carry-over from other donors' samples. Both conserved end residues are part of each CDR3. The D gene is left open where the match is weak. Clone size is stated in some rows and not others, as once, few, many or a class when expanded.

D: .; V: TRBV4-1; J: TRBJ1-2; size: .; CDR3: CASSQETPDYGYTF; DNA: TGCGCCAGCAGCCAAGAGACACCCGACTATGGCTACACCTTC
D: TRBD2; V: TRBV5-1; J: TRBJ2-1; size: once; CDR3: CASSLAGDSYNEQFF; DNA: TGCGCCAGCAGCCTGGCGGGAGATTCCTACAATGAGCAGTTCTTC
D: .; V: TRBV27; J: TRBJ2-7; size: .; CDR3: CASSLLHRGGTYEQYF; DNA: TGTGCCAGCAGTCTCCTTCACAGGGGGGGTACCTACGAGCAGTACTTC
D: TRBD1; V: TRBV27; J: TRBJ1-1; size: .; CDR3: CASSNAKGQGRGPTEAFF; DNA: TGTGCCAGCAGTAACGCGAAGGGACAGGGAAGGGGGCCCACTGAAGCTTTCTTT
D: .; V: TRBV2; J: TRBJ2-5; size: .; CDR3: CATEPLGTTEVETQYF; DNA: TGTGCCACCGAGCCCCTCGGGACAACGGAGGTGGAGACCCAGTACTTC
D: TRBD1; V: TRBV4-1; J: TRBJ2-5; size: .; CDR3: CASSQGDRGETQYF; DNA: TGCGCCAGCAGCCAAGGAGACAGGGGCGAGACCCAGTACTTC
D: .; V: TRBV19; J: TRBJ1-1; size: .; CDR3: CASSIDRRGAFF; DNA: TGTGCCAGTAGTATAGATCGAAGGGGAGCTTTCTTT
D: .; V: TRBV7-5; J: TRBJ2-7; size: .; CDR3: CVRSPRGRIYYEQYF; DNA: TGTGTCAGAAGCCCCCGCGGCCGGATTTATTACGAGCAGTACTTC
D: .; V: TRBV2; J: TRBJ2-3; size: .; CDR3: CASSILDTRYF; DNA: TGTGCCAGCAGTATACTAGATACGCGGTATTTT
D: .; V: TRBV19; J: TRBJ1-1; size: .; CDR3: CASSTNRVTEAFF; DNA: TGTGCCAGTAGTACGAACAGGGTCACTGAAGCTTTCTTT
D: .; V: TRBV5-6; J: TRBJ2-5; size: .; CDR3: CASSSLRGGETQYF; DNA: TGTGCCAGCAGCAGCCTACGCGGTGGAGAGACCCAGTACTTC
D: .; V: TRBV5-1; J: TRBJ2-5; size: .; CDR3: CASSLGIGTLWTQYF; DNA: TGCGCCAGCAGCTTGGGGATAGGGACGCTGTGGACCCAGTACTTC
D: .; V: TRBV11-3; J: TRBJ2-5; size: .; CDR3: CASSLGGSQETQYF; DNA: TGTGCCAGCAGCTTAGGGGGGAGTCAAGAGACCCAGTACTTC
D: .; V: TRBV5-1; J: TRBJ2-7; size: .; CDR3: CASSPSGSYEQYF; DNA: TGCGCCAGCAGTCCGAGCGGCTCCTACGAGCAGTACTTC
D: TRBD1; V: TRBV7-9; J: TRBJ2-1; size: .; CDR3: CASSFSGDRVQFF; DNA: TGTGCCAGCAGCTTCTCGGGGGACAGGGTACAGTTCTTC
D: .; V: TRBV7-3; J: TRBJ2-2; size: .; CDR3: CASSPQTGGTGELFF; DNA: TGTGCCAGCAGCCCCCAGACCGGCGGCACCGGGGAGCTGTTTTTT
D: .; V: TRBV30; J: TRBJ1-5; size: .; CDR3: CAWSGTVSNQPQHF; DNA: TGTGCCTGGAGTGGGACAGTTAGCAATCAGCCCCAGCATTTT
D: .; V: TRBV30; J: TRBJ2-1; size: .; CDR3: CAWSRAGIRNEQFF; DNA: TGTGCCTGGAGTAGGGCGGGAATACGTAATGAGCAGTTCTTC
D: TRBD2; V: TRBV28; J: TRBJ2-1; size: .; CDR3: CASTAGDYNEQFF; DNA: TGTGCCAGCACAGCGGGAGATTACAATGAGCAGTTCTTC
D: .; V: TRBV28; J: TRBJ1-3; size: .; CDR3: CASSFVKLSGNTIYF; DNA: TGTGCCAGCAGTTTCGTTAAGCTCTCTGGAAACACCATATATTTT
D: TRBD1; V: TRBV7-3; J: TRBJ2-3; size: .; CDR3: CASSPPFLTGGAEDTQYF; DNA: TGTGCCAGCAGTCCCCCATTTCTGACAGGGGGCGCGGAAGATACGCAGTATTTT
D: .; V: TRBV7-2; J: TRBJ2-3; size: .; CDR3: CASSLGALTDTQYF; DNA: TGTGCCAGCAGCTTAGGAGCCTTAACAGATACGCAGTATTTT
D: .; V: TRBV10-3; J: TRBJ2-7; size: .; CDR3: CATSGSSYEQYF; DNA: TGTGCCACCAGCGGCTCCTCCTACGAGCAGTACTTC
D: .; V: TRBV5-6; J: TRBJ1-2; size: few; CDR3: CASSRNLREANYGYTF; DNA: TGTGCCAGCAGCCGAAACCTCCGGGAGGCTAACTATGGCTACACCTTC
D: .; V: TRBV9; J: TRBJ1-4; size: .; CDR3: CASSAGGALGEKLFF; DNA: TGTGCCAGCAGCGCTGGGGGGGCGCTAGGGGAAAAACTGTTTTTT
D: .; V: TRBV19; J: TRBJ1-2; size: .; CDR3: CASSIARDGYTF; DNA: TGTGCCAGTAGTATAGCCAGGGATGGCTACACCTTC
D: TRBD1; V: TRBV28; J: TRBJ1-1; size: .; CDR3: CASSLMGTENTEAFF; DNA: TGTGCCAGCAGTTTAATGGGGACAGAAAACACTGAAGCTTTCTTT
D: .; V: TRBV28; J: TRBJ2-2; size: .; CDR3: CASKEGGVGIGELFF; DNA: TGTGCCAGCAAGGAAGGGGGTGTTGGTATCGGGGAGCTGTTTTTT
D: .; V: TRBV2; J: TRBJ1-2; size: .; CDR3: CASSEVVVGFYGYTF; DNA: TGTGCCAGCAGTGAAGTGGTGGTAGGGTTCTATGGCTACACCTTC
D: TRBD1; V: TRBV10-3; J: TRBJ1-1; size: .; CDR3: CAIRGTGVTEAFF; DNA: TGTGCCATCAGAGGGACAGGGGTCACTGAAGCTTTCTTT
D: TRBD1; V: TRBV28; J: TRBJ1-4; size: .; CDR3: CASSPGGLNEKLFF; DNA: TGTGCCAGCAGTCCAGGGGGCCTTAATGAAAAACTGTTTTTT
D: .; V: TRBV7-3; J: TRBJ2-3; size: .; CDR3: CASSLGVLPTDTQYF; DNA: TGTGCCAGCAGCTTAGGGGTGCTTCCCACAGATACGCAGTATTTT
D: TRBD2; V: TRBV7-2; J: TRBJ2-7; size: .; CDR3: CASSLFRTSGSYEQYF; DNA: TGTGCCAGCAGCTTATTTAGGACTAGCGGCTCCTACGAGCAGTACTTC
D: .; V: TRBV28; J: TRBJ1-5; size: few; CDR3: CAAGGGQPQHF; DNA: TGTGCCGCAGGAGGGGGTCAGCCCCAGCATTTT
D: .; V: TRBV21-1; J: TRBJ1-1; size: .; CDR3: CASSKGSSGYTEAFF; DNA: TGTGCCAGCAGCAAAGGGAGTAGTGGGTACACTGAAGCTTTCTTT
D: TRBD1; V: TRBV6-5; J: TRBJ1-6; size: once; CDR3: CASSTGTGKNSPLHF; DNA: TGTGCCAGCAGTACCGGGACAGGGAAAAATTCACCCCTCCACTTT
D: .; V: TRBV28; J: TRBJ2-5; size: .; CDR3: CASSSPGGGTRGQYF; DNA: TGTGCCAGCAGTTCCCCTGGGGGGGGGACACGAGGGCAGTACTTC
D: .; V: TRBV11-2; J: TRBJ1-1; size: .; CDR3: CASSLALGGAFF; DNA: TGTGCCAGCAGCTTAGCGCTCGGGGGGGCTTTCTTT
D: .; V: TRBV6-5; J: TRBJ1-5; size: .; CDR3: CASSQGGGSNQPQHF; DNA: TGTGCCAGCTCCCAAGGAGGGGGGAGCAATCAGCCCCAGCATTTT
D: TRBD1; V: TRBV10-3; J: TRBJ2-7; size: .; CDR3: CATAFGQGASEQYF; DNA: TGTGCCACCGCCTTCGGACAGGGGGCAAGCGAGCAGTACTTC
D: TRBD2; V: TRBV6-6; J: TRBJ2-1; size: .; CDR3: CASRPAGGVYNEQFF; DNA: TGTGCCAGCAGGCCCGCGGGAGGAGTCTACAATGAGCAGTTCTTC